These T cell receptor beta chains were read from a single sample in a study of blood T cell repertoires in COVID-19. Measured with immunoSEQ multiplex PCR; TCRdb has only the in-frame clones, and not every one. The sample has approximately 250,000 clones; approximately 86% are singletons. Sequencing was performed on peripheral blood. These receptors came from a middle-aged man with active or convalescent COVID-19. Both conserved end residues are trimmed from each CDR3. The D gene is left open where the match is weak.

D gene	V gene	J gene	CDR3 protein
TRBD1	TRBV2	TRBJ2-5	ASRRTGRETQY
TRBD2	TRBV7-9	TRBJ2-3	ASSPWLAGEHTDTQY
.	TRBV2	TRBJ1-6	ASSETRGYSPLH
.	TRBV19	TRBJ2-4	ASSGGGARENIQY
TRBD1	TRBV6-2/TRBV6-3	TRBJ1-1	ASSFSWTGDTEAF
TRBD1	TRBV5-1	TRBJ1-3	ASSSGQASGNTIY
TRBD2	TRBV6-5	TRBJ2-1	ASSREKGYNEQF
TRBD1	TRBV27	TRBJ2-2	ASSWTGSGTGELF
.	TRBV6-1	TRBJ2-7	ASSDRGRGYEQY
TRBD1	TRBV5-6	TRBJ1-6	ASSSGQGVSPLH
.	TRBV2	TRBJ1-5	ASSAQGGSQPQH
.	TRBV24-1	TRBJ2-7	ATSETGTTYEQY
.	TRBV5-1	TRBJ1-4	ASSLGRLNEKLF
.	TRBV6-6	TRBJ2-7	ASRAALTVGEQY
TRBD1	TRBV27	TRBJ2-1	ASSHLDRGQGEQF
TRBD1	TRBV19	TRBJ1-1	ASTIGDRIMNTEAF
.	TRBV28	TRBJ2-1	ASSPVGGGEYNEQF
TRBD2	TRBV5-1	TRBJ2-1	ASSLDTSGTNEQF
.	TRBV19	TRBJ1-4	ASSIQGAEKLF
.	TRBV11-2	TRBJ2-5	ASSPTRLQGTQY
TRBD2	TRBV15	TRBJ2-2	ATSARGTPGTGELF
.	TRBV12-3/TRBV12-4	TRBJ2-1	ASTSGHEQF
.	TRBV27	TRBJ1-6	ASSLGQINSPLH
.	TRBV27	TRBJ2-2	ASSLAGAGTGELF
.	TRBV18	TRBJ1-1	ASSPGRDSKAF
.	TRBV9	TRBJ1-2	ASSQGENYGYT
TRBD2	TRBV7-2	TRBJ2-2	ASSPDPGGGELF
.	TRBV6-2/TRBV6-3	TRBJ1-2	ASSYEEDYGYT
.	TRBV5-4	TRBJ2-1	ASSSMGGPSITYNEQF
.	TRBV7-3	TRBJ1-1	ASSRSGTGDTEAF
.	TRBV7-2	TRBJ1-2	ASSLDSGDYGYT
.	TRBV5-1	TRBJ2-7	ASSLAARTTYEQY
.	TRBV6-1	TRBJ1-5	ASSEDRNQPQH
.	TRBV18	TRBJ1-4	ASSREQGEKLF
TRBD2	TRBV7-9	TRBJ2-6	ASRTLAGYDSGANVLT
.	TRBV24-1	TRBJ1-1	ATSETTNTEAF
.	TRBV10-3	TRBJ1-1	ATGSMNTEAF
.	TRBV21-1	TRBJ2-3	ASSKGWTGGEEDTQY
.	TRBV12-3/TRBV12-4	TRBJ2-2	ASLDRNTGELF
.	TRBV27	TRBJ1-5	ASSLNGYSNQPQH
TRBD2	TRBV19	TRBJ2-1	ASSISGKHNEQF
TRBD2	TRBV7-9	TRBJ2-7	ASSSIAGEQY
TRBD1	TRBV15	TRBJ1-1	ATSRVMTGVRDAF
TRBD2	TRBV4-1	TRBJ2-5	ASSPQRGEGETQY
.	TRBV24-1	TRBJ2-1	ATSGAYNEQF
.	TRBV5-1	TRBJ2-4	ASSLGTTGTGNIQY
.	TRBV29-1	TRBJ1-1	SVVGGLPEAF
.	TRBV30	TRBJ2-7	AWSAKVGGDKY